Following are 2 T cell receptor beta chains from one sample sequenced in a study of PD-L1 blockade in urothelial cancer. TCRdb's copy holds only in-frame clones and misses some; the assay was immunoSEQ multiplex PCR. The table includes around 80,000 clones, about 90% detected once. The starting material was PBMCs, obtained around atezolizumab (anti-PD-L1) treatment. These receptors all come from a woman in her 70s with urothelial cancer.

This clone was seen only once. This sequence joins TRBV19 and TRBJ1-2; D remains ambiguous. The CDR3 runs 12 residues. The germline V gene has CDR1 LNHDA and CDR2 SQIVND (reference sequence). The germline V and J ends were trimmed by 5 bases and 6 bases, with 10 bases remaining between them. DNA of the CDR3: TGTGCCAGTAGTGGTCAGGCCGATGGCTACACCTTC. Amino acid sequence: CASSGQADGYTF.

The rearrangement joins TRBV7-3 to TRBJ2-1; D is ambiguous. Trimming cost V 2 bases and J 3 bases, with 11 bases left between them. This CDR3 is built from 15 residues. Germline V CDR1 and CDR2: SGHTA, FQGTGA. This CDR3 reads CASSLYSTLYNEQFF. The CDR3 nucleotides read TGTGCCAGCAGCTTATACTCTACCCTCTACAATGAGCAGTTCTTC.